This T cell receptor beta chain appears in the sequencing data of a study of T cell repertoires in cytomegalovirus infection. The sample holds a few counts of this clonotype. Its antigen is unidentified. The length of the CDR3 is 12 residues. The germline CDR1 and CDR2 sequences are SEHNR and FQNEAQ (reference sequence). V was cut by 1 base and J by 4 bases, with 4 bases left in between. A single record per CDR3 protein comes from TCRdb applying MiXCR to the reads. The sample contains about 160,000 distinct CDR3 sequences, roughly 22% of which appear only once. The sequencing here drew on CD8+ T cells from cultured PBMCs, taken from culture after CMV antigen stimulation. The genes are TRBV7-9 and TRBJ1-1; D gene unclear. The TCR originated in a human donor in good health (CMV status not recorded). Some clones in this sample may be carry-over from other donors' samples. CDR3 residues: CASSLVFTEAFF. CDR3 bases: TGTGCCAGCAGCTTAGTTTTCACTGAAGCTTTCTTT. Using reference TRBV7-9 and TRBJ1-1 for the parts outside the CDR3, the full variable domain is DTGVSQNPRHKITKRGQNVTFRCDPISEHNRLYWYRQTLGQGPEFLTYFQNEAQLEKSRLLSDRFSAERPKGSFSTLEIQRTEQGDSAMYLCASSLVFTEAFFGQGTRLTVV.